This T cell receptor (beta chain) was recovered during a study of identical twins. Template switching added a universal primer site; cDNA carried unique molecular identifiers. TCRdb itself ran the 5' RACE reads through MiXCR, one entry per CDR3 protein. Seen here are about 430,000 distinct CDR3 sequences, about a fifth observed once, and the top ten hold 12%. The CDR3 is 13 residues long. Trimming took off 4 bases at V and 7 bases at J, with 15 bases between the two ends. Germline V gene lookup returns CDR1 SGHRS and CDR2 YFSETQ. The sequence came from a man in his fifties or sixties in good health. Sequencing used naive T cells sorted from blood. The chain employs TRBV5-1 and TRBJ2-7; tentative D call: TRBD2 (5 bases). The CDR3 nucleotides read TGCGCCAGCAGCACCTCCGGGAACGGGGAGCAGTACTTC. Encoded protein: CASSTSGNGEQYF.